These T cell receptor beta chains were read from a single sample in a study of cytomegalovirus exposure and HLA in healthy donors. The table came from immunoSEQ multiplex PCR; TCRdb's copy has only in-frame clones and leaves some out. The table lists roughly 78,000 clones. What was sequenced was PBMCs. Receptors were obtained from a man aged 40-49 years in good health and CMV-seronegative. Both conserved end residues are part of each CDR3. Fields, in order: V gene, J gene, D gene, CDR3 protein, CDR3 DNA. A D gene is named only where the DNA matches it firmly.

v_call: TRBV6-1
j_call: TRBJ2-5
d_call: -
cdr3_aa: CASSGWATRETQYF
cdr3_nt: TGTGCCAGCAGTGGATGGGCGACCCGGGAGACCCAGTACTTC

v_call: TRBV2
j_call: TRBJ1-3
d_call: -
cdr3_aa: CASSETSSGNTIYF
cdr3_nt: TGTGCCAGCAGCGAGACATCCTCTGGAAACACCATATATTTT

v_call: TRBV5-1
j_call: TRBJ2-1
d_call: -
cdr3_aa: CASSLVQVNEQFF
cdr3_nt: TGCGCCAGCAGCTTGGTACAGGTCAATGAGCAGTTCTTC

v_call: TRBV2
j_call: TRBJ1-1
d_call: TRBD1
cdr3_aa: CASRDRVGSGTEAFF
cdr3_nt: TGTGCCAGCAGAGACAGGGTAGGGTCGGGTACTGAAGCTTTCTTT

v_call: TRBV27
j_call: TRBJ2-3
d_call: TRBD2
cdr3_aa: CASRRPKLAGGRDTQYF
cdr3_nt: TGTGCCAGCAGGCGGCCAAAACTAGCGGGAGGTCGAGATACGCAGTATTTT

v_call: TRBV19
j_call: TRBJ1-6
d_call: -
cdr3_aa: CASSMRYNSPLHF
cdr3_nt: TGTGCCAGTAGTATGCGGTATAATTCACCCCTCCACTTT

v_call: TRBV2
j_call: TRBJ2-3
d_call: TRBD2
cdr3_aa: CASSELGGLAGVDTQYF
cdr3_nt: TGTGCCAGCAGTGAGCTCGGGGGGCTAGCGGGAGTTGATACGCAGTATTTT

v_call: TRBV5-6
j_call: TRBJ1-4
d_call: TRBD1
cdr3_aa: CASSLGTVNEKLFF
cdr3_nt: TGTGCCAGCAGCTTAGGGACAGTCAATGAAAAACTGTTTTTT

v_call: TRBV27
j_call: TRBJ1-6
d_call: -
cdr3_aa: CASSFSGIPNSPLHF
cdr3_nt: TGTGCCAGCAGTTTTAGCGGGATCCCCAATTCACCCCTCCACTTT

v_call: TRBV7-9
j_call: TRBJ1-3
d_call: -
cdr3_aa: CASSPQVLSGNTIYF
cdr3_nt: TGTGCCAGCAGCCCACAGGTTCTCTCTGGAAACACCATATATTTT

v_call: TRBV19
j_call: TRBJ1-2
d_call: -
cdr3_aa: CASRRPGGSGYGYTF
cdr3_nt: TGTGCCAGTAGACGTCCCGGAGGGAGCGGCTATGGCTACACCTTC

v_call: TRBV6-5
j_call: TRBJ2-1
d_call: TRBD2
cdr3_aa: CASSKTSVEQFF
cdr3_nt: TGTGCCAGCAGTAAAACTAGCGTCGAGCAGTTCTTC

v_call: TRBV5-1
j_call: TRBJ2-1
d_call: -
cdr3_aa: CASSFEGASYNEQFF
cdr3_nt: TGCGCCAGCAGCTTCGAGGGAGCCTCCTACAATGAGCAGTTCTTC

v_call: TRBV9
j_call: TRBJ1-1
d_call: -
cdr3_aa: CASRRGMNLEDTEAFF
cdr3_nt: TGTGCCAGCAGGCGAGGGATGAATTTGGAGGACACTGAAGCTTTCTTT

v_call: TRBV5-1
j_call: TRBJ1-2
d_call: -
cdr3_aa: CASSLGRSGASGYTF
cdr3_nt: TGCGCCAGCAGCTTAGGACGTTCAGGGGCATCGGGCTACACCTTC

v_call: TRBV30
j_call: TRBJ1-5
d_call: TRBD1
cdr3_aa: CAWSQGQGAYQPQHF
cdr3_nt: TGTGCCTGGAGCCAGGGGCAGGGGGCTTATCAGCCCCAGCATTTT

v_call: TRBV4-2
j_call: TRBJ2-3
d_call: TRBD2
cdr3_aa: CASSQEPTSGDTQYF
cdr3_nt: TGTGCCAGCAGCCAAGAACCGACTAGCGGGGATACGCAGTATTTT

v_call: TRBV5-5
j_call: TRBJ2-1
d_call: -
cdr3_aa: CASRIVRSSVLDRPNEQFF
cdr3_nt: TGTGCCAGCAGGATCGTCCGTTCTAGCGTGTTGGATCGTCCCAATGAGCAGTTCTTC

v_call: TRBV7-2
j_call: TRBJ2-1
d_call: TRBD2
cdr3_aa: CASSLAGGPYNEQFF
cdr3_nt: TGTGCCAGCAGCTTAGCGGGAGGGCCATACAATGAGCAGTTCTTC

v_call: TRBV19
j_call: TRBJ1-6
d_call: -
cdr3_aa: CASNPRTTDNSPLHF
cdr3_nt: TGTGCCAGTAATCCTCGGACAACCGATAATTCACCCCTCCACTTT

v_call: TRBV13
j_call: TRBJ2-2
d_call: -
cdr3_aa: CASSLGREELFF
cdr3_nt: TGTGCCAGCAGCTTAGGCCGCGAGGAGCTGTTTTTT

v_call: TRBV11-2
j_call: TRBJ1-1
d_call: -
cdr3_aa: CASSLRWGRVNTEAFF
cdr3_nt: TGTGCCAGCAGCTTAAGATGGGGCAGAGTGAACACTGAAGCTTTCTTT